This TCR beta chain was found in a study of identical twins. TCRdb itself ran the 5' RACE reads through MiXCR, one entry per CDR3 protein. The table shows roughly 240,000 distinct CDR3 sequences, with approximately 7.9% occurring only once. The germline CDR1 and CDR2 sequences are ENHRY and SYGVKD. CDR3 length equals 14 residues. Trimming took 1 base from V and 2 from J, leaving 8 bases between them. This clonotype was detected a few times. Its cognate antigen is unknown. Findings and limits, study-wide: While abundant cord blood beta clonotypes carried fewer insertions, memory repertoires showed no such pattern.

Everyone who donated was a healthy Caucasian. These data were also reused for a study on yellow fever vaccine responses in identical twins. This second study notes: Twins showed a vaccine T cell response that reportedly seemed partly convergent, partly personalized.

The chain recombines TRBV10-3 with TRBJ1-2, with no clear D. The sequencing sample was made of CD8+ T cells sorted from blood. This TCR was recovered from a woman younger than 35 in good health. DNA for the CDR3: TGTGCCATCAGTGAGTTTCCGGAAAACTATGGCTACACCTTC. It specifies CAISEFPENYGYTF.